Included here is one T cell receptor beta chain sequence, with context. Its antigen has not been determined. No quality values exist for individual bases; no much larger clone is one base distant. The cysteine opens and the phenylalanine closes a CDR3 of 13 amino acids. Just CDR3 DNA is preserved here, 39 bases in frame from base 1. V is cut back by 6 bases and J by 4 bases, with 5 bases in the junction unmatched. According to the germline V gene (reference sequence), CDR1 reads LNHDA and CDR2 reads SQIVND. The sample is drawn from a study of cytomegalovirus exposure and HLA in healthy donors (dated by TCRdb to the late 2010s). In terms of the full investigation: An earlier analysis of roughly 610 of the donors reported 276 Gb of sequence data and around 100 million unique TCR beta sequences obtained from about 179 million T cells. An early release that covered roughly 600 HLA-typed donors contained around 300 gigabases of sequencing data and roughly 84 million unique TCR sequences. Of the 300 to 500 genotyped donors, 65% to 90% were placed in the genetic ancestry cluster associated with self-reported Caucasian donors. The aim of the study was to test whether cataloging public T cell receptors could identify signatures of past pathogen exposure. The study used immunosequencing to profile the T cell repertoires of 666 subjects and linked those repertoires to cytomegalovirus serostatus. Besides the first cohort of around 670 subjects, a separate validation cohort made up of 95 to 150 different subjects was used. To predict cytomegalovirus infection status, the study brought together high-throughput TCR immunosequencing, statistical association of individual TCRs with disease status, and machine learning. A later analysis re-analyzed previously published TCR beta repertoires from 660 or so donors and added high-resolution HLA genotyping to study TCR occurrence patterns. The later analysis used no new phenotypic data to find candidate immune exposures, relying instead on TCR beta sequences and their occurrence across donors. An earlier analysis of 587 of the donors used high-throughput TCR beta sequencing to judge whether each TCR beta V gene segment behaved as functional or pseudogenic. Alongside the repertoire data, information on donor age, sex, ethnicity and CMV serostatus was compiled. In a later genetic analysis, genome-wide SNP genotypes for about three fifths of the roughly 670 donors were used, and that subset was treated as a discovery cohort. All discovery cohort repertoires had been generated using a single sequencing platform. HLA typing included class I and class II loci at four-digit resolution. The number of typed donors differed by locus: roughly 620-630 for A, B, C, DRB1 and DQB1; approximately 520 for DQA1; approximately 610 for DPA1; and around 490 for DPB1. Roughly 5 DR-DQ haplotypes were handled as single units for association and clustering, since linkage in the cohort was strong. Among about 390 genotyped donors of the cohort, an average of around 240,000 unique TCR beta nucleotide sequences were sequenced per donor, about a sixth of them non-productive. Results the study describes overall, beyond this receptor: When HLA alleles, especially DR and DQ, strongly co-occurred, attributing TCR associations to individual alleles was difficult. An earlier analysis of around 540 of the donors showed that most TCR beta V segments appeared in productive rearrangements either about 87% or about 30% of the time, which broadly matched IMGT annotations. CMV serostatus was the only immune exposure information available for the cohort. The 87-base-pair reads could not distinguish some IMGT-functional V segments, including TRBV6-2 and TRBV6-3, so those segments were excluded. In a later analysis, TCR association rates were found to vary across HLA loci, with the most associated TCRs seen for DRB1 alleles and the fewest for HLA-C alleles. At a false discovery rate of 0.05, a later analysis linked 15,000 to 20,000 TCR beta sequences to specific HLA alleles. The earlier analysis of fewer than 750 of the donors excluded approximately 17 rarely observed V segments, including chromosome 9 orphons, because counts were too low. A later genetic analysis associated a missense DCLRE1C variant with V-gene and J-gene trimming of TCR beta chains, and an independent cohort replicated the association. In this cohort, only TCR beta chains were sequenced, and detectable features were limited by the absence of alpha or paired-chain data. Linkage disequilibrium might explain the correlated functional status among segregating V segments, but an unknown experimental factor could not be excluded. Because some donors lacked HLA typing at each locus, the association tests relied only on the typed subset. Compared with equally common non-associated chains, HLA-associated TCR beta chains in a later analysis were more clonally expanded and had lower generation probabilities. The study listed 170 or so TCR beta chains as associated with cytomegalovirus. The authors suggested that the approach could potentially be generalized to other disease states and immunological phenotypes. The classifier was reported to diagnose cytomegalovirus status with high specificity and sensitivity in both the original and validation cohorts. According to a later analysis, parvovirus B19, influenza, CMV and Epstein-Barr virus appeared linked to several top co-occurrence clusters. Roughly uniform sequencing depth across donors was assumed in presence/absence analyses, although this assumption may not hold. A further reported finding was that TCR beta sequences accurately predicted the HLA-A and HLA-B alleles for most subjects in the first cohort. Most TCR sequences were observed very rarely across donors, whereas some public TCRs were present in many individuals. In vitro tests confirmed that a few of the cytomegalovirus-associated TCR beta chains recognize cytomegalovirus antigens. A later genetic analysis reported fewer N-insertions in productive TCRs among donors in an Asian-associated ancestry cluster than the roughly 650-donor mean. A later analysis found that most CMV-associated TCR beta chains appeared HLA-restricted, with HLA associations seemingly driven largely by CMV exposure. The sequencing pipeline was judged likely to have produced a cluster of highly shared sequence variants as a technical artifact.

The cohort comprised some 680 healthy bone marrow donors. All cohort members were sampled while nominally healthy, although unrecorded immune exposures were likely present. The donor was CMV seropositive and was included in the group of around 300 seropositive cohort members. A peripheral blood sample was provided by each donor, and peripheral blood mononuclear cells were used for TCR beta sequencing. Genomic DNA extraction from the blood cell samples was performed with the Qiagen DNeasy Blood Extraction Kit. The method behind the library was the immunoSEQ multiplex PCR assay. For the multiplex PCR, a mixture combining 60 forward primers for TCR Vbeta segments and 13 reverse primers for TCR Jbeta segments was used. Amplification of the CDR3 region of rearranged TCR beta genes was performed with a multiplex PCR assay on genomic DNA. Amplified TCR beta libraries were sequenced as 87-base-pair reads on the Illumina HiSeq System. Turning to the authors' computational methods: In a later analysis, around 80 million unique TCR beta chains were counted across the approximately 620 repertoires, and about 10 million of these chains were shared by at least two donors. Raw reads were error-corrected and collapsed into unique sequences with a nearest-neighbor algorithm that merged closely related sequences to remove PCR and sequencing errors. CDR3 sequences were aligned to IMGT reference sequences to assign V, D and J gene segments. For a sequence to be retained, a match of at least six nucleotides to both a V gene segment and a J gene segment was required. A rearrangement counted as productive if the CDR3 had no stop codons and remained in frame with V and J, and every other rearrangement counted as non-productive. CDR3 was defined according to IMGT convention as the region running from the second conserved V-encoded cysteine to the conserved J-encoded phenylalanine. Sequences without an unambiguous match to a single V gene segment were excluded from the earlier analysis of about 640 of the donors. An earlier analysis of several hundred of the donors called V segments functional above 56.7% productive rearrangements and segregating when the between-donor standard deviation exceeded 5%. A statistical classification framework was developed to diagnose cytomegalovirus status using the catalog of TCR beta chain sequences. A later analysis assigned V and J genes by comparing TCR nucleotide sequences with IMGT/GENE-DB human TR gene sequences. In a later analysis, CDR3 sequences and most-parsimonious VDJ recombination scenarios were assigned using the TCRdist pipeline. A later analysis defined each TCR beta chain by its CDR3 amino acid sequence plus V-gene family, and excluded reads lacking a unique V-gene family. A later analysis removed several hundred highly shared, low-generation-probability nucleotide sequences to deal with suspected cross-contamination and a sequencing artifact. In a later analysis, a clonal expansion index for each public chain was calculated from normalized within-repertoire ranks of inferred template counts. A later analysis computed generation probabilities with a VDJ recombination model fitted to out-of-frame rearrangements, and checked the results against IGoR. Hypergeometric tests were used in a later analysis to score TCR-TCR, TCR-HLA and TCR-CMV co-occurrence, with a repertoire-size bias correction applied to the TCR pairs. False discovery rates were estimated in a later analysis by permuting HLA or CMV assignments 20 times. In a later analysis, co-occurring TCRs were grouped using DBSCAN, and TCRdist sequence similarity was added for clustering within HLA-allele-positive subsets. For co-occurrence clustering, repertoires with fewer than 30,000 or more than 120,000 public chains were excluded, along with a handful of repertoires with anomalous nucleotide sharing. The table comes from immuneACCESS by way of TCRdb, which keeps in-frame sequences with V and J called. Part of the clones is missing from these tables; in studies checked, under half for an unresolved V gene and the rest for unknown reasons. From that table come the V and J calls and clone size; the DNA was used to work out D and trimming. The sample table contains under 150,000 clones; only one count was recorded for about four fifths of them. Of the sample, around 4.1% is held by the ten largest clones.

The TCR comes from a man in his forties in good health and CMV-seropositive. Sequenced material: PBMCs. The rearranged chain carries TRBV19 and TRBJ2-7, and TRBD1 matches 8 of the central bases. The bases read TGTGCCAGTAGCGCAGGGGGCTGGTACGAGCAGTACTTC. Its coded protein is CASSAGGWYEQYF.